Each of the 29 T cell receptor beta chains below was sequenced from the same sample in a study of beta chain features in type 1 diabetes. Expressed TCRB transcripts were sequenced because the entire RNA isolate underwent reverse transcription. This table comes from immunoSEQ multiplex PCR, and its TCRdb copy is limited to in-frame clones, with some not included. The repertoire includes roughly 370,000 clones, approximately 13% of them detected once, and 0.03% to 0.04% sits in the top ten. Sequencing used naive CD4+ T cells from blood. These TCRs come from a man aged 25 to 45 in good health.

This clone came up a few times. This sequence joins TRBV2 and TRBJ2-1; D is tentatively TRBD1 or TRBD2 (5 bases each). The CDR3 extends over 15 amino acids. V was trimmed by 1 base and J by 8 bases, leaving 15 bases between them. Germline lookup yields CDR1 SNHLY and CDR2 FYNNEI. In nucleotides, the CDR3 is TGTGCCAGCAGTGAAGTAGGCAGGGTGAGGGATGAGCAGTTCTTC. It translates to CASSEVGRVRDEQFF.

V gene TRBV30 combines with J gene TRBJ2-7; the D is unclear. Trimming left V 0 bases short and J 5 bases short, with 14 bases between. The CDR3 runs 14 residues. The germline V gene encodes CDR1 GTSNPN and CDR2 SVGIG (reference sequence). The CDR3 DNA follows: TGTGCCTGGAGTGTATATCATTCCCCCCACGAGCAGTACGTC. Amino acids: CAWSVYHSPHEQYV.

In its sample, this clone was seen a few times. The V gene is TRBV4-3, the J gene TRBJ2-1; TRBD2 aligns across 7 bases. V gave up 1 base and J gave up 6 bases; unmatched junction bases: 3. This CDR3 is 14 amino acids long. Germline V gene lookup returns CDR1 LGHNA and CDR2 YSLEER. CDR3 sequence: CASSQAGGTNEQFF. CDR3 in DNA: TGCGCCAGCAGCCAAGCCGGGGGGACCAATGAGCAGTTCTTC.

The chain couples TRBV29-1 to TRBJ2-5; 8 positions match TRBD2. Per germline, CDR1 SQVTM and CDR2 ANQGSEA. J was trimmed by 6 bases and V by 7 bases; bases with no gene match: 7. The CDR3 has 12 residues. CDR3 sequence (DNA): TGCAGCGCGACTAGCGATAAAAAGACCCAGTACTTC. Its translation is CSATSDKKTQYF.

Details on this clone: Other DNA variants within this sample encode the same CDR3. The rearrangement links TRBV10-3 to TRBJ2-3, with 8 bases fitting TRBD2. CDR1 is ENHRY, CDR2 SYGVKD, per germline. V was pared by 4 bases and J by 5 bases, with 2 bases of the junction left unmatched. This CDR3 has 13 residues. CDR3 protein: CAISARGGDTQYF. DNA for the CDR3: TGTGCCATCAGTGCTCGGGGGGGAGATACGCAGTATTTT.

This clone appeared a few times. The genes are TRBV30 and TRBJ2-1, with D hard to call. V was shortened by 4 bases and J by 0 bases, with 10 bases between the two germline ends. In germline, CDR1 is GTSNPN, CDR2 SVGIG (reference sequence). The CDR3 extends over 14 amino acids. CDR3 sequence: CAWNSRFSYNEQFF. The CDR3 DNA follows: TGTGCCTGGAACTCCCGATTCTCCTACAATGAGCAGTTCTTC.

In nucleotides, the CDR3 is TGTGCCAGCGCGACTGTTCTCTACGAGCAGTACGTC. It is translated as CASATVLYEQYV. The chain is built from TRBV21-1 and TRBJ2-7; TRBD2 is taken as the D call from the table, unchecked against the DNA. TRBV21-1 is a pseudogene segment. The CDR3 runs 12 residues.

This clone was counted only a few times. The chain employs TRBV13 and TRBJ2-7; 8 bases align to TRBD1. CDR1 is PRHDT, CDR2 FYEKMQ, per germline (reference sequence). CDR3 length equals 14 residues. J was trimmed by 5 bases and V by 5 bases; bases with no gene match: 8. In DNA form, the CDR3 reads TGTGCCAGCAGCCCCCGGGACAGGTTTCACGAGCAGTACTTC. Protein product: CASSPRDRFHEQYF.

This clone was observed a few times. J is TRBJ2-7 and V is TRBV2, with TRBD1 matching over 8 bases. Per germline, CDR1 SNHLY and CDR2 FYNNEI. The CDR3 is 12 residues long. The junction had 4 bases not matched to a gene; V was cut back by 6 bases and J by 6 bases. In nucleotides, the CDR3 is TGTGCCAGCAGGGGACAGGTCGGCGAGCAGTACTTC. This codes for CASRGQVGEQYF.

The chain has TRBV29-1 and TRBJ1-1; unclear D gene. In germline, CDR1 is SQVTM, CDR2 ANQGSEA. With 5 bases removed from V and 7 bases from J, the gap between germline ends came to 11 bases. The CDR3 runs to 11 residues. CDR3 region: CSVSNSYEAFF. The CDR3 bases are TGCAGCGTTAGTAACAGCTATGAAGCTTTCTTT.

This chain links TRBV10-3 with TRBJ2-5; TRBD1 agrees at 8 bases. In germline, CDR1 is ENHRY, CDR2 SYGVKD. This CDR3 spans 15 amino acids. Germline trimming cut 3 bases from V and 4 bases from J; bases unmatched to any gene: 7. The CDR3 protein is CAISEWTGSGETQYF. As DNA, the CDR3 is TGTGCCATCAGTGAATGGACAGGGTCGGGAGAGACCCAGTACTTC.

V usage is TRBV7-9 and J usage is TRBJ2-6; 7 nucleotides line up with TRBD1. The CDR3 runs to 16 residues. Germline V gene data show CDR1 as SEHNR and CDR2 as FQNEAQ (reference sequence). Trimming removed 4 bases from V and 1 base from J; junction bases left unmatched: 4. DNA of the CDR3: TGTGCCAGCAGCTCCGACAGGGCGTCTGGGGCCAACGTCCTGACTTTC. Its translation: CASSSDRASGANVLTF.

This clone appeared many times. The chain couples TRBV29-1 to TRBJ2-4; the D is unclear. CDR3 size: 14 residues. The germline gives CDR1 SQVTM, CDR2 ANQGSEA. Trimming took off 4 bases at V and 1 base at J, with 11 bases between the two ends. The CDR3 nucleotides are TGCAGCGTTGTGGTCAGTCGGGCCAAAAACATTCAGTACTTC. Translating gives CSVVVSRAKNIQYF.

The CDR3 region is CASSARMGPSTDTQYF. The CDR3 region has the DNA TGTGCCAGCAGCGCCCGGATGGGGCCTAGCACAGATACGCAGTATTTT. The V gene is TRBV9, the J gene TRBJ2-3; maybe TRBD1 (5 bases). The V end was cut by 3 bases, the J end by 0 bases, with 14 bases between. Germline CDR1 is SGDLS and CDR2 is YYNGEE. The CDR3 is made up of 16 amino acids.

This chain uses TRBV9 with TRBJ1-2; the D gene is possibly TRBD1 (5 bases). The length of the CDR3 is 13 residues. V was trimmed by 4 bases and J by 7 bases, leaving 14 bases between them. Germline values: CDR1 SGDLS, CDR2 YYNGEE. CDR3 bases: TGTGCCAGCAGCCCCCAGCGGGGGGTTGGCTACACCTTC. It encodes CASSPQRGVGYTF.

The sample holds a few counts of this clone. The CDR3, as DNA: TGCGCCAGCAGTAACGGGACAGGGACCTCTGGGGCCAACGTCCTGACTTTC. Its translation: CASSNGTGTSGANVLTF. The chain is built from TRBV23-1 and TRBJ2-6, with TRBD1 matching 9 bases. TRBV23-1 is an ORF, and what it does is uncertain. The junction had 5 bases not matched to a gene; V was cut back by 5 bases and J by 0 bases. There are 17 residues in the CDR3.

This clone was counted between two and nine times. The chain combines TRBV30 with TRBJ1-1; possible D gene TRBD1, 6 bases. V was pared by 3 bases and J by 1 base, with 9 bases between. The CDR3 length is 13 residues. Germline V gene lookup returns CDR1 GTSNPN and CDR2 SVGIG (reference sequence). Here the CDR3 DNA reads TGTGCCTGGAGAAGGACAGAGAACACTGAAGCTTTCTTT. Its protein product is CAWRRTENTEAFF. Based on the CDR3 plus reference TRBV30 and TRBJ1-1, the full variable domain is SQTIHQWPATLVQPVGSPLSLECTVEGTSNPNLYWYRQAAGRGLQLLFYSVGIGQISSEVPQNLSASRPQDRQFILSSKKLLLSDSGFYLCAWRRTENTEAFFGQGTRLTVV.

V gene TRBV23-1 combines with J gene TRBJ2-1; D possibly corresponds to TRBD1 (6 bases). TRBV23-1 is identified as an open reading frame with a role that is uncertain. V lost 7 bases and J lost 0, with 13 bases in between. This CDR3 has 15 amino acids. This CDR3 reads CASNLGTPSYNEQFF. The CDR3 coding sequence is TGCGCCAGCAACCTTGGGACACCCTCCTACAATGAGCAGTTCTTC.

V usage is TRBV5-1 and J usage is TRBJ1-2; D is ambiguous. Between the trimmed V and J ends, which lost 2 bases and 2 bases, there was a span of 16 bases. The CDR3 has 16 residues. Germline CDR1 is SGHRS and CDR2 is YFSETQ. CDR3 protein: CASSLQSSAGNYGYTF. The CDR3 bases are TGCGCCAGCAGCTTACAATCCTCGGCAGGAAACTATGGCTACACCTTC.

The rearrangement uses TRBV9 and TRBJ2-2, with TRBD2 matching over 7 bases. The germline V gene encodes CDR1 SGDLS and CDR2 YYNGEE. Trimming removed 7 bases from V and 3 bases from J; junction bases left unmatched: 15. The CDR3 totals 17 residues. CDR3 residues: CASGRTMGLPHTGELFF. The CDR3 bases are TGTGCCAGCGGCCGGACAATGGGACTACCCCACACCGGGGAGCTGTTTTTT.

This clone was seen more than once but under ten times. The gene calls are TRBV5-6 and TRBJ2-1; D uncertain. The V gene's germline CDR1 is SGHDT and CDR2 YYEEEE. V was shortened by 1 base and J by 4 bases, with 15 bases between the two germline ends. CDR3 size: 16 residues. The CDR3 DNA is TGTGCCAGCAGCTTGTTTAGCCGGGCCTCATACAATGAGCAGTTCTTC. Translation: CASSLFSRASYNEQFF. The variable domain in full, with the rest retrieved from reference TRBV5-6 and TRBJ2-1, is DAGVTQSPTHLIKTRGQQVTLRCSPKSGHDTVSWYQQALGQGPQFIFQYYEEEERQRGNFPDRFSGHQFPNYSSELNVNALLLGDSALYLCASSLFSRASYNEQFFGPGTRLTVL.

The table lists this clone with a few counts. The CDR3 spells CASSVGREELHEQFF. In DNA, the CDR3 is TGTGCCAGCAGCGTAGGGCGGGAGGAGTTACATGAGCAGTTCTTC. V gene TRBV9 combines with J gene TRBJ2-1, with 8 bases that match TRBD2. This CDR3 has 15 amino acids. The trim removed 0 bases at V and 8 bases at J, leaving 7 bases unmatched. Germline V CDR1 and CDR2: SGDLS, YYNGEE.

This clone was counted only a few times. The junction and the germline gene differ at one end; a read error may be behind it. This rearrangement joins TRBV30 to TRBJ2-1; no firm D call. The CDR3 consists of 11 residues. Germline assignment: CDR1 GTSNPN and CDR2 SVGIG (reference sequence). CDR3 nucleotide sequence: TGTGCCTGTAGTGGGTTACGCGAGCAGTTCTTC. This translates into CACSGLREQFF.

CDR3 sequence (DNA): TGTGCCAGTAGTCAAAACTTGGGCAATGAGCAGTTCTTC. Translated: CASSQNLGNEQFF. V and J are TRBV19 and TRBJ2-1, with no clear D. This CDR3 region has 13 residues. The V end was cut by 5 bases, the J end by 6 bases, with 11 bases between. Germline V gene lookup returns CDR1 LNHDA and CDR2 SQIVND (reference sequence). The whole variable domain, remainder taken from reference TRBV19 and TRBJ2-1, is DGGITQSPKYLFRKEGQNVTLSCEQNLNHDAMYWYRQDPGQGLRLIYYSQIVNDFQKGDIAEGYSVSREKKESFPLTVTSAQKNPTAFYLCASSQNLGNEQFFGPGTRLTVL.

This clone was seen a handful of times. This rearrangement joins TRBV28 to TRBJ1-2; D remains ambiguous. Looked up from germline, CDR1 is MDHEN and CDR2 is SYDVKM. Trimming stripped 7 bases from V and 9 bases from J, with 15 bases between. The CDR3 length is 12 residues. CDR3 amino acids: CASTRSLQSYTF. Here the CDR3 DNA reads TGTGCCAGCACTCGGTCACTCCAAAGCTACACCTTC.

This rearrangement joins TRBV9 to TRBJ2-1; D ambiguous. The CDR3 runs 17 residues. Looked up from germline, CDR1 is SGDLS and CDR2 is YYNGEE. V lost 0 bases to trimming and J lost 0 bases, with 13 bases between them. The CDR3 DNA is TGTGCCAGCAGCGTAGCAGGTTCCCCTAGCTCCTACAATGAGCAGTTCTTC. It yields the protein CASSVAGSPSSYNEQFF.

The chain is built from TRBV25-1 and TRBJ2-5; a possible D gene is TRBD2 (6 bases). CDR1 is MGHDK, CDR2 SYGVNS, per germline. There are 16 residues in the CDR3. Trimming pared 6 bases from V and 4 bases from J, leaving 21 bases between. This chain's CDR3 is CASRPLASSVGETQYF. CDR3 DNA sequence: TGTGCCAGCAGACCTCTAGCGTCGAGCGTGGGAGAGACCCAGTACTTC.

The V gene is TRBV6-1, the J gene TRBJ2-5; 9 bases match TRBD2. J gave up 5 bases and V 6 bases, and 4 bases lay outside the gene matches. This CDR3 is 13 amino acids long. In germline, CDR1 is MNHNS, CDR2 SASEGT. In nucleotides, the CDR3 is TGTGCCAGCAGATTAGCGGGAGTGGAGACCCAGTACTTC. Protein: CASRLAGVETQYF.

This chain uses TRBV30 with TRBJ1-5, with D tentatively TRBD1 (5 bases). Trimming took off 1 base at V and 6 bases at J, with 10 bases between the two ends. The CDR3 length is 13 residues. Germline lookup yields CDR1 GTSNPN and CDR2 SVGIG (reference sequence). CDR3: CAWSEAGTQPQHF. CDR3 in DNA: TGTGCCTGGAGTGAGGCAGGGACTCAGCCCCAGCATTTT.